This entry is about one T cell receptor (beta chain). The same CDR3 is also encoded by other DNA sequences in this sample. Generated by immunoSEQ multiplex PCR, the TCRdb table keeps only in-frame clones and is missing some. Of under 45,000 clones listed, approximately 86% are singletons. This entry is derived from a study of blood T cell repertoires in COVID-19. Study details: The origin of the acute and convalescent COVID-19 samples was the United States, Italy and Spain. PBMCs, B-cell-depleted T cells, or T cells provided the cDNA or gDNA that made up the material.

Germline V gives CDR1 DFQATT, CDR2 SNEGSKA (reference sequence). V gave up 1 base and J gave up 4 bases, with 5 bases separating them. The CDR3 runs 11 residues. The material sequenced was peripheral blood. The chain couples TRBV20-1 to TRBJ2-7, with D unclear. This clonotype was sampled from a man between 35 and 55 years old with active COVID-19. CDR3 DNA sequence: TGCAGTGCTAGAGCAGGATACGAGCAGTACTTC. Protein: CSARAGYEQYF.